Each of the 13 T cell receptor beta chains below was sequenced from the same sample in a study of T cell responses to AZD1222 COVID-19 vaccine. Using immunoSEQ multiplex PCR, the repertoire was profiled, and TCRdb retains in-frame clones only, with some absent. Here the sample spans some 190,000 clones, roughly nine tenths being singletons. This sample comprised peripheral blood, obtained 28 days after the second AZD1222 dose. The receptors derive from an adult who received the AZD1222 COVID-19 vaccine.

The CDR3 sequence is CASSISGNTGELFF. Written as DNA, the CDR3 is TGTGCCAGCAGCATTTCAGGGAACACCGGGGAGCTGTTTTTT. J is TRBJ2-2 and V is TRBV9, with D hard to call. Germline CDR1 and CDR2: SGDLS and YYNGEE. V lost 4 bases and J 1 base, leaving 8 bases between the germline ends. CDR3 length: 14 amino acids.

The V gene is TRBV10-1, the J gene TRBJ2-1, with TRBD1 identical over 9 bases. The CDR3 extends over 15 amino acids. Germline values: CDR1 WNHNN, CDR2 SYGVQD (reference sequence). J was trimmed by 5 bases and V by 4 bases; bases with no gene match: 6. In DNA, the CDR3 is TGCGCCAGCAGTGGGACTGGGACAGGGAACAATGAGCAGTTCTTC. Translating gives CASSGTGTGNNEQFF.

V is TRBV2 and J is TRBJ2-5; D ambiguous. The CDR3 has 13 residues. From germline, CDR1 is SNHLY and CDR2 FYNNEI. Between the trimmed V and J ends, which lost 3 bases and 5 bases, there was a span of 10 bases. CDR3 DNA: TGTGCCAGCAGTGAGCTCCCGCGGGAGACCCAGTACTTC. Amino acid sequence: CASSELPRETQYF.

V is TRBV25-1 and J is TRBJ2-2, with D perhaps TRBD1 (5 bases). There are 14 residues in the CDR3. Trimming stripped 7 bases from V and 2 bases from J, with 11 bases between. From germline, CDR1 is MGHDK and CDR2 SYGVNS. CDR3 DNA sequence: TGTGCCAGCACCCCCGGACACAACACCGGGGAGCTGTTTTTT. It yields the protein CASTPGHNTGELFF.

The J gene is TRBJ2-3, the V gene TRBV10-3, with TRBD2 identical over 8 bases. Trimming at V came to 10 bases and at J to 4 bases, leaving 7 bases not matched to a gene. This CDR3 region has 13 residues. Looked up from germline, CDR1 is ENHRY and CDR2 is SYGVKD. CDR3 residues: CATAAREADTQYF. Here the CDR3 DNA reads TGTGCCACCGCGGCGCGGGAGGCAGATACGCAGTATTTT.

The chain combines TRBV6-6 with TRBJ2-7; 9 bases are shared with TRBD2. V lost 8 bases to trimming and J lost 3 bases; unmatched junction nucleotides: 14. CDR1 and CDR2 from the germline V gene are MNHNY and SVGAGI (reference sequence). This CDR3 contains 16 residues. This chain's CDR3 is CASWRGGQVVNYEQYF. CDR3 nucleotides: TGTGCCAGCTGGCGGGGGGGCCAAGTAGTTAACTACGAGCAGTACTTC.

The chain recombines TRBV18 with TRBJ2-5, with 8 bases lining up with TRBD2. Germline lookup yields CDR1 KGHSH and CDR2 LQKENI. The ends lost 3 bases at V and 1 base at J; junction bases unmatched: 1. CDR3 size: 14 residues. CDR3 bases: TGTGCCAGCTCACCGGGACTAGGCCAAGAGACCCAGTACTTC. This sequence encodes CASSPGLGQETQYF.

The chain recombines TRBV6-5 with TRBJ1-6, with TRBD1 identical over 7 bases. After removal of 6 bases from V and 14 bases from J, the junction contained 10 bases not matched to a gene. CDR1 MNHEY and CDR2 SVGAGI come from the germline V gene. There are 13 residues in the CDR3. CDR3 sequence (DNA): TGTGCCAGCAGACCCCTGACAGACAGGGCCCTCCACTTT. Its protein is CASRPLTDRALHF.

The CDR3 DNA reads TGTGCCAGCAGGCGACAGGGGTACGAGCAGTACTTC. The encoded protein is CASRRQGYEQYF. The chain joins TRBV6-6 to TRBJ2-7, with TRBD1 matching over 8 bases. After removal of 6 bases from V and 4 bases from J, the junction contained 2 bases not matched to a gene. The germline gives CDR1 MNHNY, CDR2 SVGAGI (reference sequence). The CDR3 spans 12 residues.

The V and J genes are TRBV5-3 and TRBJ2-3, with D hard to call. Being an ORF, TRBV5-3 has a function that is uncertain. The CDR3 runs 9 residues. V shed 10 bases and J shed 7 bases, with 7 bases lying between them. CDR3 coding DNA: TGTGCCCCCCGCCATACGCAGTATTTT. Residues: CAPRHTQYF.

V and J are TRBV6-5 and TRBJ2-3; TRBD2 matches at 10 bases. This CDR3 has 13 residues. The V gene's germline CDR1 is MNHEY and CDR2 SVGAGI. V gave up 8 bases and J gave up 6 bases; unmatched junction bases: 5. The CDR3, as DNA: TGTGCCAGCTCTAGCGGGAGTTACGATACGCAGTATTTT. Residues: CASSSGSYDTQYF.

The chain employs TRBV7-2 and TRBJ2-5, with 7 positions matching TRBD1. Losses at the gene ends were 4 bases for V and 5 bases for J; bases not matched to a gene: 19. Germline V lookup: CDR1 SGHTA, CDR2 FQGNSA. This CDR3 is 18 amino acids long. CDR3 nucleotides: TGTGCCAGCAGCTCACCCCTACAGGGGAAGATTGCCAAGGAGACCCAGTACTTC. This sequence encodes CASSSPLQGKIAKETQYF.

The chain links TRBV11-3 to TRBJ2-3, with 9 bases lining up with TRBD2. The trim removed 5 bases at V and 6 bases at J, leaving 15 bases unmatched. The CDR3 contains 17 residues. Germline V lookup: CDR1 SGHNT, CDR2 YENEEA. This CDR3 is CASSPLPGASGADTQYF. As DNA, the CDR3 is TGTGCCAGCAGCCCTCTACCCGGGGCTAGCGGGGCCGATACGCAGTATTTT.